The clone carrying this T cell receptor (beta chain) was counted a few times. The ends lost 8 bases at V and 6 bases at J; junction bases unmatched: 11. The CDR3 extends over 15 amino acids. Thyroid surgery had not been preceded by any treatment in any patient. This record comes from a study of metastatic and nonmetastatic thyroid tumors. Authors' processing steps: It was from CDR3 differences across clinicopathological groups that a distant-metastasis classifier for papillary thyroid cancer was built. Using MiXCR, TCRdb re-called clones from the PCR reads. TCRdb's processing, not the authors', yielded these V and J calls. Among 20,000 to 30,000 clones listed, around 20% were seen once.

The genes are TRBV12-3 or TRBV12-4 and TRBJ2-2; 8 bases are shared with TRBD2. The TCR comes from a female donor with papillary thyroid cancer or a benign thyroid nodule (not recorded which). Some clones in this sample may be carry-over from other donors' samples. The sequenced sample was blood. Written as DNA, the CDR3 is TGTGCCAGCGCGAAGACTAGCGTGGGTGCCGGGGAGCTGTTTTTT. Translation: CASAKTSVGAGELFF.